This T cell receptor (beta chain) stems from a study of blood T cells in healthy people across ages. Next came a second PCR, run for about 6 to 12 cycles, which used a sample-barcoded 5' primer along with a J-beta primer mix. Via MiXCR, TCRdb re-called the 5' RACE reads, giving one row per CDR3 protein. The profile shows 650,000 to 950,000 distinct CDR3 sequences, 44% of them singletons. In germline, CDR1 is SGHDT, CDR2 YYEEEE. Trimming shortened V by 5 bases and J by 6 bases, and 15 bases separated the two germline ends. This CDR3 spans 13 amino acids. The sequence was obtained from a man aged 55 to 70 in good health. Specimen: blood. The chain couples TRBV5-6 to TRBJ2-7; D tentatively fits TRBD1 or TRBD2 (5 bases each). CDR3: CASRPGTFGEQYF. The CDR3 nucleotides read TGTGCCAGCAGGCCCGGGACCTTCGGCGAGCAGTACTTC.